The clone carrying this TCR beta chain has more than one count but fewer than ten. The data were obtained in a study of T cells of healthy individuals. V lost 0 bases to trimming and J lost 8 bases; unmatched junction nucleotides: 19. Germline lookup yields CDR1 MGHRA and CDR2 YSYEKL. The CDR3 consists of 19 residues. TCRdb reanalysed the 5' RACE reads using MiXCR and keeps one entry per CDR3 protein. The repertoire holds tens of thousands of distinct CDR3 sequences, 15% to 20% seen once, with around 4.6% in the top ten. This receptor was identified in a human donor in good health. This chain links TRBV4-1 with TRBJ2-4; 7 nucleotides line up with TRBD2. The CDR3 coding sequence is TGCGCCAGCAGCCAAGATCGGGGCGGGGACTACCGCAATCGGTACATTCAGTACTTC. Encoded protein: CASSQDRGGDYRNRYIQYF.